A single sample is the source of the 10 T cell receptor beta chains below, sequenced in a study of spatial heterogeneity in lung cancer. Study-level points and caveats: Counts that tracked tumor mutation counts were those of expanded intratumoral alpha and beta TCRs.

No antigen has been assigned to these receptors. Time point indicated: sample taken at primary tumor resection. TCRdb fed the 5' RACE reads into MiXCR, producing one record per CDR3 protein. The sample contains 7,000 to 8,000 distinct CDR3 sequences, just over 8% of which appear only once. Sequencing used lung tumor tissue, obtained at surgery. The receptors come from a male donor with early-stage non-small cell lung cancer.

This clonotype is medium-sized within its sample. This beta chain is an unintended read in a library built for alpha chains; its size means little. The CDR3 here is CASSQTGVPYEQYF. The CDR3 DNA follows: TGCGCCAGCAGCCAGACAGGGGTCCCCTACGAGCAGTACTTC. The chain carries TRBV5-1 and TRBJ2-7; 8 bases line up with TRBD1. J was trimmed by 2 bases and V by 4 bases; bases with no gene match: 5. Germline V CDR1 and CDR2: SGHRS, YFSETQ. This CDR3 has 14 residues.

By frequency in the sample, this clonotype is medium-sized. Found in a library prepared for alpha chains, this beta chain is an off-target read, and its abundance has little meaning. V is TRBV5-1 and J is TRBJ1-6; tentatively, D is TRBD1 (5 bases). The CDR3 runs 16 residues. Trimming took 4 bases from V and 8 from J, leaving 19 bases between them. CDR1 is SGHRS, CDR2 YFSETQ, per germline. The DNA of the CDR3 is TGCGCCAGCAGCGGTGACACCGGGGGAGCGGATTCACCCCTCCACTTT. Its translation: CASSGDTGGADSPLHF.

By sample fraction, this clonotype is medium-sized. The library was prepared for alpha chains; this beta chain is a stray read, so its frequency means little. This chain joins TRBV9 and TRBJ1-1; the D is unclear. Germline CDR1 reads SGDLS; CDR2 reads YYNGEE. V lost 0 bases, J lost 4 bases, and 10 bases lay in between. The CDR3 is made up of 14 amino acids. The CDR3: CASSVGPEGTEAFF. Written as DNA, the CDR3 is TGTGCCAGCAGCGTAGGCCCCGAGGGCACTGAAGCTTTCTTT.

By share, this clonotype ranks as medium-sized. In a library made to pick up alpha chains, this beta chain is a stray read with a size that means little. The chain uses TRBV12-3 or TRBV12-4 and TRBJ2-3, with D possibly TRBD2 on 6 matching bases. The CDR3 is 15 amino acids. V was pared by 6 bases and J by 2 bases, with 15 bases between. This CDR3 is CASRSRDLYTDTQYF. In nucleotides, the CDR3 is TGTGCCAGCAGGAGCCGGGACTTATACACAGATACGCAGTATTTT.

This clonotype was counted many times. In a library made to pick up alpha chains, this beta chain is a stray read with a size that means little. The chain employs TRBV11-2 and TRBJ2-7; no reliable D call. V was clipped by 0 bases and J by 7 bases, with 10 bases between them. The germline V gene has CDR1 SGHAT and CDR2 FQNNGV. This CDR3 has 13 amino acids. This chain's CDR3 is CASSLDREAEQYF. CDR3 in DNA: TGTGCCAGCAGCTTAGATCGAGAGGCGGAGCAGTACTTC.

This clonotype was recorded many times. Within a library made for alpha chains, this beta chain is off target, and its count is uninformative. The chain couples TRBV7-3 to TRBJ1-1, with TRBD1 as a possible D gene (5 bases). The CDR3 runs to 14 residues. Germline V gives CDR1 SGHTA, CDR2 FQGTGA. The germline V and J ends were trimmed by 1 base and 4 bases, with 10 bases remaining between them. The CDR3 nucleotides are TGTGCCAGCAGCTTAAGGGCCGGGACCACTGAAGCTTTCTTT. Amino acids: CASSLRAGTTEAFF.

Relative to its sample, this clonotype is medium-sized. Found in a library prepared for alpha chains, this beta chain is an off-target read, and its abundance has little meaning. The rearrangement uses TRBV20-1 and TRBJ2-1; 10 bases align to TRBD2. Unmatched junction bases numbered 5, after V lost 6 bases and J lost 6 bases. The CDR3 has 13 residues. The V gene's germline CDR1 is DFQATT and CDR2 SNEGSKA (reference sequence). The CDR3 region is CSANRLAGNEQFF. CDR3 bases: TGCAGTGCGAACCGACTAGCGGGCAATGAGCAGTTCTTC.

This clonotype was recorded many times. The library was designed around alpha chains, so this beta chain is a stray read whose abundance carries little weight. The J gene is TRBJ2-3, the V gene TRBV7-6; no clear D. The ends were cut back, 2 bases at V and 6 bases at J, with 9 bases in the middle. CDR3 size: 13 residues. The germline V gene has CDR1 SGHVS and CDR2 FNYEAQ. Here the CDR3 DNA reads TGTGCCAGCAGCTTAATAGCCCCCGATACGCAGTATTTT. It specifies CASSLIAPDTQYF.

The sample holds a few counts of this clonotype. A library prepared for alpha chains yielded this beta chain as an off-target read; its size is of little meaning. The chain is built from TRBV23-1 and TRBJ2-1, with 7 bases that match TRBD1. TRBV23-1 is labeled an ORF, and its function is uncertain. CDR3 size: 18 residues. The junction had 15 bases not matched to a gene; V was cut back by 3 bases and J by 4 bases. This chain's CDR3 is CASSHCHQGDSKYNEQFF. For the CDR3, the DNA is TGCGCCAGCAGTCATTGCCATCAGGGGGACAGCAAGTACAATGAGCAGTTCTTC.

This clonotype came up many times. This beta chain is an unintended read in a library built for alpha chains; its size means little. The rearrangement joins TRBV12-3 or TRBV12-4 to TRBJ1-2, with D maybe TRBD1 (5 bases). CDR3 length: 14 amino acids. Trimming took off 7 bases at V and 2 bases at J, with 14 bases between the two ends. This CDR3 reads CASTPSRGNYGYTF. CDR3 nucleotide sequence: TGTGCCAGCACCCCGAGCCGGGGGAACTATGGCTACACCTTC.